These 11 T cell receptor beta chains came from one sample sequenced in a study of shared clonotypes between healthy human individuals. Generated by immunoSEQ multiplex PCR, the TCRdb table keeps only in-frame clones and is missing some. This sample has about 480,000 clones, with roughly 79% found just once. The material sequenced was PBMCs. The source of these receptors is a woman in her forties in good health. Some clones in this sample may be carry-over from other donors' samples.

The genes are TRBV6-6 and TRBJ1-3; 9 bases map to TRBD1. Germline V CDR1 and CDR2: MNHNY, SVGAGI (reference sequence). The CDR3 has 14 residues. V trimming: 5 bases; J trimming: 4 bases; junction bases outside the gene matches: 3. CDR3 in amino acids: CASSPGQGGNTIYF. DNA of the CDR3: TGTGCCAGCAGTCCCGGACAGGGGGGAAACACCATATATTTT.

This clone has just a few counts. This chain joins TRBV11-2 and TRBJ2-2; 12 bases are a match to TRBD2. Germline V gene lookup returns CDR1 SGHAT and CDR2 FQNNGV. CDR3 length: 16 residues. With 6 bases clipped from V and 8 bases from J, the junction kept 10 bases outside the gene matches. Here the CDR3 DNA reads TGTGCCAGCAGAGGACTAGCGGGGAGGCGCGGGGGGGAGCTGTTTTTT. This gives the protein CASRGLAGRRGGELFF. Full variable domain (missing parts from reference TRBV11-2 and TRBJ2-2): EAGVAQSPRYKIIEKRQSVAFWCNPISGHATLYWYQQILGQGPKLLIQFQNNGVVDDSQLPKDRFSAERLKGVDSTLKIQPAKLEDSAVYLCASRGLAGRRGGELFFGEGSRLTVL.

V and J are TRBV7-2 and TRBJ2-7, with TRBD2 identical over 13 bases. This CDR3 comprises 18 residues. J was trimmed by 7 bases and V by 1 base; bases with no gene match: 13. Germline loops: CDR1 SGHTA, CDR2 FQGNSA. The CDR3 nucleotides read TGTGCCAGCAGCTTAGATCTACTAGCGGGAGGGCCTGGGGATGAGCAGTACTTC. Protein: CASSLDLLAGGPGDEQYF.

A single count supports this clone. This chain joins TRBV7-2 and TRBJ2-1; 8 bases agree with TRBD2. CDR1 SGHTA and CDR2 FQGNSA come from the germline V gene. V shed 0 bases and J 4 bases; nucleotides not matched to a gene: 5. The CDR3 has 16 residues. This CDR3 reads CASSLAIGLAYNEQFF. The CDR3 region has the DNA TGTGCCAGCAGCTTAGCGATCGGACTAGCTTACAATGAGCAGTTCTTC.

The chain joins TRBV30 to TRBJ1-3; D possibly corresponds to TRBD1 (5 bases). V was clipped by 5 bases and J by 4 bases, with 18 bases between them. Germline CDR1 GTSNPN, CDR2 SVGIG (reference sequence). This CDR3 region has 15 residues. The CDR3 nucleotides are TGTGCCTGGTGGGCGCGGGGGGGGTCGGGAAACACCATATATTTT. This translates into CAWWARGGSGNTIYF.

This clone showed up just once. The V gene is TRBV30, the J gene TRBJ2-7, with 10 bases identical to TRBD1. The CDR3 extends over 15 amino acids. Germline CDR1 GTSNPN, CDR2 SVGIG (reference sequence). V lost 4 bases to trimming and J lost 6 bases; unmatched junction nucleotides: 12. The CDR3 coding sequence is TGTGCCTGGACGGGACCCGGGACAGGGGTAAGCGAGCAGTACTTC. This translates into CAWTGPGTGVSEQYF.

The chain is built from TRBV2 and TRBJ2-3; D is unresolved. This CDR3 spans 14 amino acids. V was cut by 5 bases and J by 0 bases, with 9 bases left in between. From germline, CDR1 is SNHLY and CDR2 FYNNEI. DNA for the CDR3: TGTGCCAGCAGTACCACTTCTAGCACAGATACGCAGTATTTT. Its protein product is CASSTTSSTDTQYF.

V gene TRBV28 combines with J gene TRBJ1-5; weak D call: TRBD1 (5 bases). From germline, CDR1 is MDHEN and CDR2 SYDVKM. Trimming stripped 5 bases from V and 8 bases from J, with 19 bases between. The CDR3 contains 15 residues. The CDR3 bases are TGTGCCAGCAGTGGCTCGGGGGTCGGGTCGGAGCCCCAGCATTTT. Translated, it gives CASSGSGVGSEPQHF.

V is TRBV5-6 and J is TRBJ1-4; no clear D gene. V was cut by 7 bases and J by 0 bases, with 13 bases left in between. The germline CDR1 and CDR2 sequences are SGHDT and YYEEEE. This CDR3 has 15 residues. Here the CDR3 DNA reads TGTGCCAGCGGCCCGATGCCTGCAACTAATGAAAAACTGTTTTTT. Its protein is CASGPMPATNEKLFF.

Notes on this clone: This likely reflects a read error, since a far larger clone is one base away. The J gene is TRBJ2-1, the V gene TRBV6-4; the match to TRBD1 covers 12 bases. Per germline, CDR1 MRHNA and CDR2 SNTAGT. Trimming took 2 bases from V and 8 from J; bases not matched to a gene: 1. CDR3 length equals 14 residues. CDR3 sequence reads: CASSDGTGGDEQFF. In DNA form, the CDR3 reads TGTGCCAGCAGTGACGGGACAGGGGGCGATGAGCAGTTCTTC.

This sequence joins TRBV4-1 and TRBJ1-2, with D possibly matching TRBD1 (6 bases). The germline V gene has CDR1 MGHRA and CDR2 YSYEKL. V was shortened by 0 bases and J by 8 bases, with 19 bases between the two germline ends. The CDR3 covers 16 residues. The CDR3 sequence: CASSQEGGDSARGYTF. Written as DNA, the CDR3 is TGCGCCAGCAGCCAAGAGGGGGGCGACAGCGCGCGGGGCTACACCTTC.